The clone carrying this T cell receptor beta chain was counted only a few times. Its target is not known. Absence of ophthalmopathy progression within 18 months defined stable Graves' hyperthyroidism. Exclusion of patients followed from uncontrolled infection, other autoimmune disease, pregnancy or lactation. These data belong to a study of T cells in Graves' hyperthyroidism and ophthalmopathy. Study results and limitations: In simple terms, a model built on 13 V-J features told ophthalmopathy apart from stable hyperthyroidism. Blood also showed most of the thyroid clonotypes that were expanded above 0.001.

The CDR3 regions of TCR beta were amplified from RNA transcripts. In the first-round RT-PCR of the TCR CDR3, the HTBI primer set was used. A single record per CDR3 protein comes from TCRdb applying MiXCR to the multiplex PCR reads. The repertoire consists of hundreds of thousands of distinct CDR3 sequences, with approximately 15% occurring once and the leading ten covering over 12%. The material sequenced was blood. This sequence was found in a woman younger than 30 with Graves' hyperthyroidism.

The CDR3 loop is CASHKGQTYSGNTIYF. CDR3 coding DNA: TGTGCCAGCCATAAGGGACAGACCTACTCTGGAAACACCATATATTTT. The chain employs TRBV2 and TRBJ1-3; TRBD1 aligns across 7 bases. The germline CDR1 and CDR2 sequences are SNHLY and FYNNEI. The V and J ends lost 8 bases and 0 bases, in that order; junction bases with no gene match: 10. This CDR3 comprises 16 residues.